This T cell receptor (beta chain) was recovered during a study of T cell responses to AZD1222 COVID-19 vaccine. General study results and limits: Reports indicate that nearly half of spike-specific TCRs are directed at unmutated variant regions. Among vaccine-associated CD4 TCRs, coverage spanned spike, with dominance at 160-218 and 743-854.

Clones were read by immunoSEQ multiplex PCR, and TCRdb kept only the in-frame ones, dropping some. The sample yields more than 150,000 clones, about nine tenths seen once. As concerns this clone: The antigen remains undetermined.

This CDR3 contains 13 residues. The germline gives CDR1 SQVTM, CDR2 ANQGSEA. The germline V and J ends were trimmed by 0 bases and 4 bases, with 10 bases remaining between them. The chain carries TRBV29-1 and TRBJ2-7; D gene unclear. This specimen consisted of peripheral blood, obtained on day 0 of AZD1222 vaccination. The clonotype comes from an adult in good health. CDR3 nucleotides: TGCAGCGTTGAAGATAGTCGGCTTTACGAGCAGTACTTC. Translated, it gives CSVEDSRLYEQYF.